Following are 5 T cell receptor beta chains from one sample sequenced in a study of blood T cells in healthy people across ages. Then a second PCR, running roughly 7 to 11 cycles, was carried out with a sample-barcoded 5' primer and a J-beta primer mix. TCRdb independently ran MiXCR on the 5' RACE reads; one entry per CDR3 protein. The sample includes about 970,000 distinct CDR3 sequences, about 51% of them seen just once. Material: blood. The receptors here all came from a woman aged 60 to 75 in good health.

The chain has TRBV15 and TRBJ2-4; either TRBD1 or TRBD2 may supply D (5 bases each). The J call may be faulty, since TRBJ2-7 better matches the DNA end. The CDR3 runs to 15 residues. The germline gives CDR1 LNHNV, CDR2 YYDKDF (reference sequence). In nucleotides, the CDR3 is TGTGCCACCAGCAGAGAGAGAGGGGATCTCTGCGAGCAGTACTTC. It specifies CATSRERGDLCEQYF.

In this sample, this clonotype turned up a few times. The chain couples TRBV27 to TRBJ2-3; 8 positions match TRBD2. The CDR3 runs 14 residues. The V segment lost 6 bases and the J segment 4 bases; nucleotides outside the gene matches: 6. Germline V gives CDR1 MNHEY, CDR2 SMNVEV (reference sequence). The CDR3: CASRISGGPDTQYF. As DNA, the CDR3 is TGTGCCAGCAGGATAAGCGGGGGCCCAGATACGCAGTATTTT.

V gene TRBV29-1 combines with J gene TRBJ2-3; 14 bases align to TRBD2. Germline CDR1 is SQVTM and CDR2 is ANQGSEA. V shed 4 bases and J 6 bases; nucleotides not matched to a gene: 6. This CDR3 is 15 amino acids long. CDR3 coding DNA: TGCAGCGTTGGGGGACTAGCGGGAGTAAAGGATACGCAGTATTTT. The encoded protein is CSVGGLAGVKDTQYF.

This clonotype has only a few counts. The genes are TRBV15 and TRBJ1-2, with D perhaps matching TRBD1 (5 bases). The CDR3 consists of 14 residues. In germline, CDR1 is LNHNV, CDR2 YYDKDF (reference sequence). Deletions cut 0 bases from V and 7 bases from J, with 12 bases between. This CDR3 reads CATSRDRGRFGYTF. The CDR3 region has the DNA TGTGCCACCAGCAGAGATCGGGGGAGGTTTGGCTACACCTTC.

This sequence joins TRBV15 and TRBJ2-5; D possibly corresponds to TRBD2 (5 bases). V was pared by 10 bases and J by 11 bases, with 26 bases between. Per the germline V gene, CDR1 is LNHNV and CDR2 is YYDKDF (reference sequence). The CDR3 spans 14 residues. CDR3 in DNA: TGTGCCATCGGGGAGCGGACGGGCAGCGGTGAGCAGTACTTC. Translation gives CAIGERTGSGEQYF.